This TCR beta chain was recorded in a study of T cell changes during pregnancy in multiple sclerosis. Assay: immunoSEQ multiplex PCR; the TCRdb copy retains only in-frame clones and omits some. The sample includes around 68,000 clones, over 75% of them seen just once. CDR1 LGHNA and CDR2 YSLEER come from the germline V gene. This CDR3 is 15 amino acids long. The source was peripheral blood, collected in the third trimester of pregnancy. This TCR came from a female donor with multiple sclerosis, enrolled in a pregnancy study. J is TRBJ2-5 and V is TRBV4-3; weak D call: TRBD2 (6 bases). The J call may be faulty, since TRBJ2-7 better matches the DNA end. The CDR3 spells CASSQGGGGAYEQYF. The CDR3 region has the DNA TGCGCCAGCAGCCAAGGGGGCGGAGGGGCCTACGAGCAGTACTTC.